This T cell receptor (beta chain) was found in a study of T cell changes during pregnancy in multiple sclerosis. Germline CDR1 reads SEHNR; CDR2 reads FQNEAQ (reference sequence). This CDR3 is 15 amino acids long. V lost 5 bases to trimming and J lost 2 bases; unmatched junction nucleotides: 4. Assay used: immunoSEQ multiplex PCR; TCRdb lists only in-frame clones, some missing. The table records tens of thousands of clones, about 94% of them present only once. The sequence derives from a female donor with multiple sclerosis, enrolled in a pregnancy study. Material: CD8+ T cells from peripheral blood mononuclear cells, obtained after pregnancy. The chain is built from TRBV7-9 and TRBJ1-3; TRBD1 aligns across 9 bases. The CDR3 sequence: CASSNTGGPGNTIYF. In DNA form, the CDR3 reads TGTGCCAGCAGCAACACAGGGGGCCCTGGAAACACCATATATTTT.